The 29 T cell receptor beta chains below come from one sample, sequenced in a study of long-term antiretroviral therapy in people with HIV. Researchers ran immunoSEQ v3.0 at survey level. Repertoires were generated with immunoSEQ multiplex PCR, while TCRdb's copy carries only in-frame clones and drops some. The data hold 20,000 to 25,000 clones, with roughly four fifths observed a single time. The source was unsorted PBMCs, collected 0.2 years after starting antiretroviral therapy. Receptors originate from a woman in her twenties or thirties with HIV.

The chain's CDR3 is CASTSLDTQYF. In DNA, the CDR3 is TGCGCCAGCACTAGTTTAGATACGCAGTATTTT. This chain uses TRBV10-2 with TRBJ2-3, with D uncertain. The CDR3 is 11 residues long. CDR1 and CDR2 (germline): WSHSY, SAAADI. V was clipped by 7 bases and J by 5 bases, with 7 bases between them.

This rearrangement joins TRBV11-2 to TRBJ1-1, with D hard to call. Trimming removed 5 bases at V and 4 bases at J, with 8 bases between. The length of the CDR3 is 12 residues. CDR1 is SGHAT and CDR2 is FQNNGV in the germline V gene. DNA for the CDR3: TGTGCCAGCAGCATCGCGGGCACTGAAGCTTTCTTT. It codes for CASSIAGTEAFF. Drawing the rest from reference TRBV11-2 and TRBJ1-1, the complete variable domain is EAGVAQSPRYKIIEKRQSVAFWCNPISGHATLYWYQQILGQGPKLLIQFQNNGVVDDSQLPKDRFSAERLKGVDSTLKIQPAKLEDSAVYLCASSIAGTEAFFGQGTRLTVV.

The rearrangement joins TRBV5-1 to TRBJ1-4; the match to TRBD1 covers 8 bases. The ends lost 5 bases at V and 6 bases at J; junction bases unmatched: 3. The CDR3 sequence is 13 residues long. Germline V gene lookup returns CDR1 SGHRS and CDR2 YFSETQ. The CDR3 DNA reads as TGCGCCAGCAGGGACAGGGTTGATGAAAAACTGTTTTTT. It specifies CASRDRVDEKLFF.

This clone was detected a few times. This chain links TRBV5-1 with TRBJ2-7; D unclear. Trimming left V 3 bases short and J 0 bases short, with 4 bases between. This CDR3 is built from 12 residues. Germline V CDR1 and CDR2: SGHRS, YFSETQ. The CDR3 bases are TGCGCCAGCAGCTCTAGCTCCTACGAGCAGTACTTC. It specifies CASSSSSYEQYF. Full variable domain (outside the CDR3, taken from reference TRBV5-1 and TRBJ2-7): KAGVTQTPRYLIKTRGQQVTLSCSPISGHRSVSWYQQTPGQGLQFLFEYFSETQRNKGNFPGRFSGRQFSNSRSEMNVSTLELGDSALYLCASSSSSYEQYFGPGTRLTVT.

The V and J genes are TRBV5-1 and TRBJ1-1; TRBD1 aligns across 7 bases. Germline V CDR1 and CDR2: SGHRS, YFSETQ. The CDR3 loop spans 15 amino acids. Trimming cost V 4 bases and J 1 base; bases outside gene matches: 7. The CDR3: CASSATGTENTEAFF. CDR3 DNA: TGCGCCAGCAGCGCCACCGGGACAGAGAACACTGAAGCTTTCTTT. Full variable domain (rest looked up from reference TRBV5-1 and TRBJ1-1): KAGVTQTPRYLIKTRGQQVTLSCSPISGHRSVSWYQQTPGQGLQFLFEYFSETQRNKGNFPGRFSGRQFSNSRSEMNVSTLELGDSALYLCASSATGTENTEAFFGQGTRLTVV.

In this sample, this clone turned up once. The rearrangement joins TRBV4-1 to TRBJ2-7; D unresolved. This CDR3 spans 14 amino acids. Germline-derived CDR1 and CDR2 are MGHRA and YSYEKL. Trimming shortened V by 1 base and J by 2 bases, and 9 bases separated the two germline ends. Here the CDR3 reads CASSQASFTYEQYF. The CDR3 bases are TGCGCCAGCAGCCAAGCCAGCTTTACCTACGAGCAGTACTTC.

This clone was detected a few times. The V call is TRBV2, the J call TRBJ2-3; 10 bases line up with TRBD2. Losses at the gene ends were 4 bases for V and 4 bases for J; bases not matched to a gene: 8. CDR3 length: 16 amino acids. CDR1 and CDR2 (germline): SNHLY, FYNNEI. DNA of the CDR3: TGTGCCAGCAGTGGGGAGCGGGGGGGCTTCCCAGATACGCAGTATTTT. This sequence encodes CASSGERGGFPDTQYF.

This clone was seen more than once but under ten times. CDR3: CASTQGNTEAFF. CDR3 bases: TGTGCCAGCACCCAAGGGAACACTGAAGCTTTCTTT. The chain employs TRBV6-5 and TRBJ1-1; D unresolved. The V gene's germline CDR1 is MNHEY and CDR2 SVGAGI. The CDR3 is 12 amino acids. V shed 7 bases and J shed 1 base, with 7 bases lying between them.

This clone was counted once. V and J are TRBV30 and TRBJ2-1; perhaps D is TRBD1 or TRBD2 (7 bases each). Germline V lookup: CDR1 GTSNPN, CDR2 SVGIG (reference sequence). CDR3 length: 13 residues. The V end lost 0 bases, the J end lost 13 bases, and 16 bases lay between the germline ends. CDR3 residues: CAWSVQGGQFQFF. CDR3 DNA: TGTGCCTGGAGTGTTCAGGGGGGGCAGTTTCAGTTCTTC.

The gene calls are TRBV29-1 and TRBJ1-2; D perhaps matches TRBD1 (5 bases). V was cut by 2 bases and J by 4 bases, with 23 bases left in between. CDR1 is SQVTM and CDR2 is ANQGSEA in the germline V gene. This CDR3 has 17 residues. The CDR3 loop is CSVENLPGRPLIYGYTF. The DNA of the CDR3 is TGCAGCGTTGAAAATTTGCCAGGGAGGCCCCTAATCTATGGCTACACCTTC.

A few counts support this clone. The chain uses TRBV27 and TRBJ2-2; D is undetermined. Trimming cost V 5 bases and J 5 bases, with 6 bases left between them. CDR1 MNHEY and CDR2 SMNVEV come from the germline V gene (reference sequence). The CDR3 consists of 12 residues. The CDR3: CASSGTTGELFF. Written as DNA, the CDR3 is TGTGCCAGCAGTGGAACGACCGGGGAGCTGTTTTTT.

This chain uses TRBV5-4 with TRBJ2-1; tentatively, D is TRBD2 (6 bases). The V gene lost 0 bases and the J gene lost 5 bases, with 9 bases spanning the gap. The V gene's germline CDR1 is SGHNT and CDR2 YYREEE (reference sequence). The CDR3 spans 14 residues. The CDR3 sequence: CASSLALADNEQFF. The CDR3 nucleotides are TGTGCCAGCAGCTTGGCGTTAGCGGACAATGAGCAGTTCTTC.

V and J are TRBV2 and TRBJ1-4; D is possibly TRBD1 (6 bases). The V and J ends lost 6 bases and 7 bases respectively, with 18 bases between them. CDR1 and CDR2 from the germline V gene are SNHLY and FYNNEI. The CDR3 has 15 amino acids. The CDR3 DNA reads as TGTGCCAGCAGCGGAGAGGGGGGTTCGGGTGAAAAACTGTTTTTT. It is translated as CASSGEGGSGEKLFF.

The rearrangement links TRBV2 to TRBJ2-2; 7 nucleotides match TRBD1. This CDR3 has 14 amino acids. CDR1 and CDR2 from the germline V gene are SNHLY and FYNNEI. The CDR3 bases are TGTGCAAGTTGTTGGGACAGTATAGCCGGGGAGCTGTTTTTT. Protein product: CASCWDSIAGELFF.

This clone is medium-sized (0.01 to 0.1%). This chain joins TRBV19 and TRBJ2-4; D unresolved. Trimming cost V 6 bases and J 6 bases, with 15 bases left between them. The CDR3 loop spans 14 amino acids. Germline CDR1 reads LNHDA; CDR2 reads SQIVND (reference sequence). This CDR3 reads CASSDPDFRNIQYF. In nucleotides, the CDR3 is TGTGCCAGTAGCGACCCCGACTTCAGAAACATTCAGTACTTC.

The gene calls are TRBV9 and TRBJ2-1; TRBD1 matches at 9 bases. The V gene end was trimmed by 3 bases and the J gene end by 5 bases; junction bases not matched to a gene: 12. Germline V gene lookup returns CDR1 SGDLS and CDR2 YYNGEE. This CDR3 has 17 amino acids. The CDR3 loop reads CASSAPALGQGDNEQFF. CDR3 in DNA: TGTGCCAGCAGCGCTCCAGCCTTGGGACAGGGAGACAATGAGCAGTTCTTC.

This chain links TRBV2 with TRBJ1-5; no clear D gene. Trimming cost V 6 bases and J 3 bases, with 9 bases left between them. The CDR3 sequence is 13 residues long. Germline assignment: CDR1 SNHLY and CDR2 FYNNEI. CDR3 loop: CASRNVDNQPQHF. The CDR3 nucleotides are TGTGCCAGCAGAAACGTCGACAATCAGCCCCAGCATTTT.

This clone was detected only once. The chain combines TRBV4-2 with TRBJ1-1, with D tentatively TRBD1 (6 bases). Germline V gene sequence: CDR1 LGHNA, CDR2 YNFKEQ. The CDR3 is made up of 14 amino acids. Trimming cost V 1 base and J 8 bases, with 14 bases left between them. The chain's CDR3 is CASSQGGQASEAFF. The CDR3 nucleotides read TGTGCCAGCAGCCAAGGGGGGCAGGCGTCCGAAGCTTTCTTT.

V and J are TRBV7-9 and TRBJ2-5; D may be TRBD2 (6 bases). Germline assignment: CDR1 SEHNR and CDR2 FQNEAQ (reference sequence). Trimming stripped 1 base from V and 5 bases from J, with 11 bases between. The CDR3 has 14 residues. CDR3 protein: CASSLVEGRETQYF. The CDR3 DNA is TGTGCCAGCAGCTTAGTGGAGGGTCGGGAGACCCAGTACTTC.

This clone appeared once. The chain combines TRBV27 with TRBJ2-1, with D uncertain. The CDR3 loop spans 15 amino acids. Germline V gene sequence: CDR1 MNHEY, CDR2 SMNVEV (reference sequence). V was pared by 3 bases and J by 0 bases, with 9 bases between. The CDR3 nucleotides read TGTGCCAGCAGTTTTAGTCGGAGCTCCTACAATGAGCAGTTCTTC. It specifies CASSFSRSSYNEQFF.

This clone was counted a few times. The rearrangement uses TRBV19 and TRBJ1-5; D not certain. This CDR3 has 14 residues. Per germline, CDR1 LNHDA and CDR2 SQIVND (reference sequence). Between the trimmed V and J ends, which lost 6 bases and 0 bases, there was a span of 9 bases. The CDR3 loop is CASRHPYSNQPQHF. As DNA, the CDR3 is TGTGCCAGTAGACACCCCTATAGCAATCAGCCCCAGCATTTT.

This clone was seen just once. The rearrangement joins TRBV29-1 to TRBJ2-6; 10 bases match TRBD1. Trimming cost V 4 bases and J 1 base; bases outside gene matches: 1. Germline assignment: CDR1 SQVTM and CDR2 ANQGSEA. There are 15 residues in the CDR3. Written as DNA, the CDR3 is TGCAGCGTTGCGGGACAGGGGTCTGGGGCCAACGTCCTGACTTTC. Protein product: CSVAGQGSGANVLTF.

The chain has TRBV11-2 and TRBJ2-2, with D perhaps assigned TRBD1 or TRBD2 (7 bases each). V was shortened by 4 bases and J by 0 bases, with 18 bases between the two germline ends. Germline-derived CDR1 and CDR2 are SGHAT and FQNNGV. The CDR3 is 18 residues long. CDR3 sequence: CASSSPGGGTANTGELFF. In DNA, the CDR3 is TGTGCCAGCAGCTCCCCCGGGGGAGGGACAGCGAACACCGGGGAGCTGTTTTTT.

V and J are TRBV19 and TRBJ1-5, with 8 bases that match TRBD1. The CDR3 extends over 16 amino acids. Germline V lookup: CDR1 LNHDA, CDR2 SQIVND (reference sequence). The ends lost 3 bases at V and 4 bases at J; junction bases unmatched: 8. CDR3 nucleotides: TGTGCCAGTAGTATCCTAGGACAGGGTTGGAATCAGCCCCAGCATTTT. Its protein product is CASSILGQGWNQPQHF.

The rearrangement links TRBV5-4 to TRBJ2-1; 7 positions agree with TRBD1. The germline V gene encodes CDR1 SGHNT and CDR2 YYREEE (reference sequence). J was trimmed by 11 bases and V by 2 bases; bases with no gene match: 4. The CDR3 loop spans 12 amino acids. CDR3 in DNA: TGTGCCAGCAGCTTAACAGGGGTGAAGCAGTTCTTC. Translation: CASSLTGVKQFF.

The chain employs TRBV10-3 and TRBJ1-4; 8 bases align to TRBD1. The CDR3 sequence is 13 residues long. Per germline, CDR1 ENHRY and CDR2 SYGVKD. V lost 2 bases to trimming and J lost 13 bases; unmatched junction nucleotides: 6. This chain's CDR3 is CAISELGQGRLFF. The DNA of the CDR3 is TGTGCCATCAGTGAGCTTGGACAGGGCAGACTGTTTTTT.

V gene TRBV5-1 combines with J gene TRBJ1-2; D not certain. Germline lookup yields CDR1 SGHRS and CDR2 YFSETQ. Trimming cost V 0 bases and J 3 bases, with 9 bases left between them. The CDR3 consists of 14 residues. CDR3 nucleotides: TGCGCCAGCAGCTTGGGAGGGTTAGACTATGGCTACACCTTC. This sequence encodes CASSLGGLDYGYTF.

The chain has TRBV19 and TRBJ1-5; D is perhaps TRBD1 (6 bases). The V and J ends lost 6 bases and 7 bases respectively, with 13 bases between them. Germline lookup yields CDR1 LNHDA and CDR2 SQIVND (reference sequence). This CDR3 contains 13 residues. The CDR3 nucleotides read TGTGCCAGTAGACAGGGTTCATCCCAGCCCCAGCATTTT. As protein: CASRQGSSQPQHF.

This clone was counted between two and nine times. The chain combines TRBV19 with TRBJ1-1; D remains ambiguous. Germline V gives CDR1 LNHDA, CDR2 SQIVND (reference sequence). Trimming removed 3 bases from V and 3 bases from J, with 8 bases in between. The CDR3 is made up of 13 amino acids. CDR3 in DNA: TGTGCCAGTAGTATCCGCAGTGACACTGAAGCTTTCTTT. Protein: CASSIRSDTEAFF.